Shown below are 17 T cell receptor beta chains from a single sample sequenced in a study of T cell repertoires in cytomegalovirus infection. The antigens of these receptors remain unknown. TCRdb reprocessed the reads via MiXCR and lists one record per CDR3 protein. The sample contains about 830,000 distinct CDR3 sequences, about 33% of which appear only once. Sequenced here: cultured CD8+ T cells from PBMCs, sampled from culture after CMV antigen stimulation. The receptors derive from a human donor in good health (CMV status not recorded). Some clones in this sample may be carry-over from other donors' samples.

Points on this clonotype: A much larger clonotype is one base distant, so this may be a read error. The chain uses TRBV7-2 and TRBJ1-2, with a tentative D call TRBD1 (6 bases). CDR3 length equals 15 residues. CDR1 SGHTA and CDR2 FQGNSA come from the germline V gene. CDR3 in DNA: TGTGCCTGCAGCCCGAACAGGGCCTCGTTCTATGGCTACACCTTC. Translating gives CACSPNRASFYGYTF.

The table lists this clonotype with many counts. The genes are TRBV12-3 or TRBV12-4 and TRBJ2-3; D could derive from TRBD1 or TRBD2 (5 bases each). There are 14 residues in the CDR3. V dropped 7 bases and J dropped 5 bases, with 16 bases sitting between them. The DNA for the CDR3 is TGTGCCAGCACCCGGGACCGATTTAAAGATACGCAGTATTTT. This gives the protein CASTRDRFKDTQYF.

Here the CDR3 reads CASSQDLGTAQTQYF. CDR3 coding DNA: TGCGCCAGCAGCCAAGACTTAGGGACCGCTCAGACCCAGTACTTC. This sequence joins TRBV4-3 and TRBJ2-5; D might be TRBD1 or TRBD2, each matching 5 bases. V was clipped by 0 bases and J by 6 bases, with 14 bases between them. The CDR3 has 15 residues. From germline, CDR1 is LGHNA and CDR2 YSLEER.

This rearrangement joins TRBV19 to TRBJ1-1; 8 positions match TRBD1. The CDR3 has 17 amino acids. V was clipped by 3 bases and J by 0 bases; unmatched bases: 9. Per germline, CDR1 LNHDA and CDR2 SQIVND (reference sequence). DNA for the CDR3: TGTGCCAGTAGTATCGGTCCCGGGACAGGTTTGAACACTGAAGCTTTCTTT. Translating gives CASSIGPGTGLNTEAFF.

This sequence joins TRBV6-4 and TRBJ2-5, with TRBD1 matching 7 bases. J lost 6 bases, V lost 0 bases, and 10 bases had no gene match. The CDR3 has 16 residues. The germline V gene encodes CDR1 MRHNA and CDR2 SNTAGT. Here the CDR3 reads CASSDSMCYRGKTQYF. Here the CDR3 DNA reads TGTGCCAGCAGTGACTCGATGTGCTACAGGGGAAAGACCCAGTACTTC.

The table lists this clonotype with many counts. The chain combines TRBV7-6 with TRBJ2-1; D not certain. The CDR3 loop spans 17 amino acids. V dropped 2 bases and J dropped 0 bases, with 14 bases sitting between them. Germline CDR1 reads SGHVS; CDR2 reads FNYEAQ. The CDR3 reads CASSLIVGRSSYNEQFF. CDR3 nucleotide sequence: TGTGCCAGCAGCTTAATTGTGGGCAGGAGCTCCTACAATGAGCAGTTCTTC.

This clonotype was seen repeatedly, ten times or more. This chain links TRBV12-3 or TRBV12-4 with TRBJ1-2, with D maybe TRBD1 (5 bases). The CDR3 has 14 residues. Trimming removed 5 bases at V and 7 bases at J, with 17 bases between. The CDR3 region has the DNA TGTGCCAGCAGTCCCAAGTTGGGTAGGGGTGGCTACACCTTC. This sequence encodes CASSPKLGRGGYTF.

This clonotype was observed a handful of times. The rearrangement links TRBV10-3 to TRBJ2-7; 7 nucleotides agree with TRBD1. J gave up 2 bases and V 6 bases, and 13 bases lay outside the gene matches. This CDR3 has 16 amino acids. CDR1 is ENHRY, CDR2 SYGVKD, per germline. The CDR3 DNA follows: TGTGCCATCAGGGCTGTTACCGGGACAGAAACCTACGAGCAGTACTTC. Encoded protein: CAIRAVTGTETYEQYF.

This clonotype was observed a handful of times. The junction differs from germline at one of its ends, possibly a read error. The rearrangement joins TRBV19 to TRBJ2-1, with D perhaps being TRBD1 or TRBD2 (5 bases each). Per germline, CDR1 LNHDA and CDR2 SQIVND (reference sequence). CDR3 length equals 14 residues. This chain's CDR3 is CASTAKIGAAYLNF. CDR3 coding DNA: TGTGCCAGTACCGCCAAAATCGGGGCGGCCTACCTGAACTTC.

J is TRBJ1-2 and V is TRBV7-9, with D unresolved. The CDR3 runs to 14 residues. Looked up from germline, CDR1 is SEHNR and CDR2 is FQNEAQ (reference sequence). V shed 3 bases and J shed 0 bases, with 8 bases lying between them. The CDR3 DNA reads as TGTGCCAGCAGCTTCCGGGCCGCTAACTATGGCTACACCTTC. This codes for CASSFRAANYGYTF.

CDR3: CSARDFQEGETQYF. The CDR3 coding sequence is TGCAGTGCTAGAGATTTCCAGGAAGGGGAGACCCAGTACTTC. The chain employs TRBV20-1 and TRBJ2-5; D is unresolved. CDR1 DFQATT and CDR2 SNEGSKA come from the germline V gene (reference sequence). Trimming left V 0 bases short and J 5 bases short, with 13 bases between. The CDR3 extends over 14 amino acids.

J is TRBJ1-2 and V is TRBV9; D not certain. The V end was cut by 7 bases, the J end by 4 bases, with 8 bases between. Per the germline V gene, CDR1 is SGDLS and CDR2 is YYNGEE. The CDR3 extends over 11 amino acids. This CDR3 reads CASGPAYGYTF. The DNA of the CDR3 is TGTGCCAGCGGACCAGCCTATGGCTACACCTTC.

The J gene is TRBJ1-4, the V gene TRBV25-1; D is ambiguous. The CDR3 has 15 residues. Germline V CDR1 and CDR2: MGHDK, SYGVNS. Trimming removed 1 base from V and 4 bases from J, with 10 bases in between. CDR3 nucleotides: TGTGCCAGCAGTGAATTCACACAGTATAATGAAAAACTGTTTTTT. Translation gives CASSEFTQYNEKLFF.

The J gene is TRBJ1-5, the V gene TRBV5-5; 9 bases match TRBD1. There are 15 residues in the CDR3. The germline gives CDR1 SGHKS, CDR2 YYEKEE (reference sequence). After removal of 6 bases from V and 4 bases from J, the junction contained 8 bases not matched to a gene. The CDR3 nucleotides read TGTGCCAGCACGACAACAGGGGGCGAGAATCAGCCCCAGCATTTT. Its protein is CASTTTGGENQPQHF. Supplemented by reference TRBV5-5 and TRBJ1-5, the full variable domain reads DAGVTQSPTHLIKTRGQQVTLRCSPISGHKSVSWYQQVLGQGPQFIFQYYEKEERGRGNFPDRFSARQFPNYSSELNVNALLLGDSALYLCASTTTGGENQPQHFGDGTRLSIL.

V is TRBV4-1 and J is TRBJ2-7; a weak D match, TRBD1 (5 bases). The CDR3 covers 13 residues. Per germline, CDR1 MGHRA and CDR2 YSYEKL. V lost 1 base to trimming and J lost 5 bases, with 9 bases between them. The chain's CDR3 is CASSQGQGDEQYV. CDR3 coding DNA: TGCGCCAGCAGCCAAGGGCAGGGCGACGAGCAGTACGTC.

The CDR3 region is CASSLGEHSNEKLFF. CDR3 DNA sequence: TGTGCCAGCAGTTTAGGAGAGCATTCTAATGAAAAACTGTTTTTT. The J gene is TRBJ1-4, the V gene TRBV27; D is unresolved. In germline, CDR1 is MNHEY, CDR2 SMNVEV (reference sequence). The CDR3 contains 15 residues. Trimming removed 2 bases from V and 3 bases from J, with 10 bases in between.

The chain combines TRBV7-6 with TRBJ1-1; D gene ambiguous. Deletions cut 5 bases from V and 3 bases from J, with 13 bases between. Germline assignment: CDR1 SGHVS and CDR2 FNYEAQ. The CDR3 extends over 14 amino acids. The CDR3 DNA is TGTGCCAGCAGCCCTAGCGACGGGGACACTGAAGCTTTCTTT. As protein: CASSPSDGDTEAFF.